Presented here are 6 T cell receptor beta chains from one specimen sequenced in a study of blood T cell repertoires in COVID-19. TCRdb's copy holds only in-frame clones and misses some; the assay was immunoSEQ multiplex PCR. The repertoire consists of some 240,000 clones, with approximately 86% occurring once and the leading ten covering around 7.8%. Input material: peripheral blood. The receptor source for this set is a man in his 60s who had recovered from COVID-19.

This clone was seen a single time. This chain connects TRBV24-1 to TRBJ2-3; 8 positions agree with TRBD2. The J segment lost 0 bases and the V segment lost 1 base, leaving 8 bases of the junction unmatched. The CDR3 runs to 18 residues. The germline V gene has CDR1 KGHDR and CDR2 SFDVKD. CDR3 sequence (DNA): TGTGCCACCAGTGATTTCATAGGGCGGGGGGTAAGCACAGATACGCAGTATTTT. Amino acid sequence: CATSDFIGRGVSTDTQYF.

This chain connects TRBV18 to TRBJ1-2, with TRBD1 matching over 7 bases. This CDR3 has 15 residues. Germline CDR1 KGHSH, CDR2 LQKENI. V lost 3 bases, J lost 5 bases, and 9 bases stayed unmatched. This chain's CDR3 is CASSPGTEKVYGYTF. As DNA, the CDR3 is TGTGCCAGCTCACCGGGGACAGAGAAAGTTTATGGCTACACCTTC.

The chain links TRBV5-1 to TRBJ2-7; the D gene is possibly TRBD1 (6 bases). Germline V gene lookup returns CDR1 SGHRS and CDR2 YFSETQ. The CDR3 runs 13 residues. V lost 3 bases and J lost 4, with 11 bases in between. Here the CDR3 reads CASSWDNLYEQYF. CDR3 in DNA: TGCGCCAGCAGCTGGGACAATTTGTACGAGCAGTACTTC. The full variable domain, in which reference TRBV5-1 and TRBJ2-7 provide the parts outside the CDR3, is KAGVTQTPRYLIKTRGQQVTLSCSPISGHRSVSWYQQTPGQGLQFLFEYFSETQRNKGNFPGRFSGRQFSNSRSEMNVSTLELGDSALYLCASSWDNLYEQYFGPGTRLTVT.

The chain couples TRBV5-1 to TRBJ2-1; 13 positions match TRBD2. V lost 4 bases and J lost 5; bases outside the gene matches: 3. This CDR3 has 15 amino acids. Germline loops: CDR1 SGHRS, CDR2 YFSETQ. The CDR3 region has the DNA TGCGCCAGCAGCCCAGGGACTAGCGGGGACAATGAGCAGTTCTTC. This encodes CASSPGTSGDNEQFF.

The chain is built from TRBV5-1 and TRBJ2-2, with TRBD2 matching over 7 bases. V dropped 4 bases and J dropped 3; count of bases not matched to a gene: 15. The CDR3 consists of 18 residues. Germline V lookup: CDR1 SGHRS, CDR2 YFSETQ. This CDR3 reads CASSHFPPRGRDTGELFF. The CDR3 DNA reads as TGCGCCAGCAGCCATTTTCCACCTCGGGGGAGGGACACCGGGGAGCTGTTTTTT.

The rearrangement uses TRBV7-8 and TRBJ1-1; a possible D gene is TRBD1 (6 bases). The CDR3 runs 13 residues. Germline loops: CDR1 SGHVS, CDR2 FQNEAQ. V was pared by 4 bases and J by 7 bases, with 13 bases between. The CDR3 DNA reads TGTGCCAGCAGCTGGCGGGGGCAAATTGAAGCTTTCTTT. Its protein product is CASSWRGQIEAFF.